The 11 T cell receptor beta chains below all came from one sample that was sequenced in a study of human T cells and chemical hapten exposure. The time point: patch test 1, 2 weeks after DPC sensitization. The sample's treatment: therapeutic diphenylcyclopropenone sensitization with weekly scalp DPC. A single record per CDR3 protein comes from TCRdb applying MiXCR to the RACE reads. The sample yields under 200,000 distinct CDR3 sequences, roughly 15% seen once. The sequencing used whole blood, collected in connection with sensitization to the hapten diphenylcyclopropenone (DPC). All receptors derive from a woman under 40 with alopecia areata. Some clones in this sample may be carry-over from other donors' samples.

This clonotype was detected a few times. The V call is TRBV4-2, the J call TRBJ2-5; D is undetermined. The CDR3 length is 14 residues. Trimming left V 0 bases short and J 5 bases short, with 10 bases between. Germline-derived CDR1 and CDR2 are LGHNA and YNFKEQ. Written as DNA, the CDR3 is TGTGCCAGCAGCCAAGATCCGAGGCGGGAGACCCAGTACTTC. This sequence encodes CASSQDPRRETQYF.

This clonotype turned up a few times. The chain couples TRBV28 to TRBJ1-5; a weak D match, TRBD1 (5 bases). V shed 8 bases and J shed 7 bases, with 15 bases lying between them. This CDR3 spans 13 amino acids. CDR1 and CDR2 from the germline V gene are MDHEN and SYDVKM. In nucleotides, the CDR3 is TGTGCCAGCCTTGGGGGGAGAGGACAGCCCCAGCATTTT. Translated, it gives CASLGGRGQPQHF.

This clonotype was counted ten times or more. The chain is built from TRBV7-8 and TRBJ1-5; D gene unclear. CDR3 length equals 16 residues. Germline-derived CDR1 and CDR2 are SGHVS and FQNEAQ. Deletions cut 1 base from V and 0 bases from J, with 10 bases between. The CDR3 loop reads CASSLVSQFSNQPQHF. The CDR3 DNA is TGTGCCAGCAGCTTAGTTAGTCAGTTTAGCAATCAGCCCCAGCATTTT.

The rearrangement links TRBV11-2 to TRBJ2-7, with no clear D. Germline V gives CDR1 SGHAT, CDR2 FQNNGV. Deletions cut 1 base from V and 2 bases from J, with 9 bases between. This CDR3 comprises 14 residues. The CDR3 sequence: CASSLGAVTYEQYF. In nucleotides, the CDR3 is TGTGCCAGCAGCTTAGGGGCTGTGACCTACGAGCAGTACTTC.

The chain carries TRBV7-2 and TRBJ2-3; TRBD1 matches 8 bases. This CDR3 spans 14 amino acids. Per the germline V gene, CDR1 is SGHTA and CDR2 is FQGNSA. Trimming cost V 5 bases and J 3 bases; bases outside gene matches: 4. As DNA, the CDR3 is TGTGCCAGCAGCAACAGGGGGACGACAGATACGCAGTATTTT. Translated, it gives CASSNRGTTDTQYF.

The V gene is TRBV9, the J gene TRBJ2-5, with D unclear. Trimming left V 3 bases short and J 5 bases short, with 11 bases between. The V gene's germline CDR1 is SGDLS and CDR2 YYNGEE. This CDR3 has 13 amino acids. The CDR3 protein is CASSADNDETQYF. The CDR3 bases are TGTGCCAGCAGCGCCGATAACGATGAGACCCAGTACTTC.

This clonotype was observed a handful of times. The chain combines TRBV5-6 with TRBJ2-3; a weak D match, TRBD2 (6 bases). V dropped 2 bases and J dropped 5 bases, with 18 bases sitting between them. From germline, CDR1 is SGHDT and CDR2 YYEEEE. This CDR3 comprises 16 residues. In DNA form, the CDR3 reads TGTGCCAGCAGCTTACGAACTAGCCCCACCAAAGATACGCAGTATTTT. As protein: CASSLRTSPTKDTQYF.

Notes on this clonotype: Just one base apart from a much larger clone, this may be a read error. This sequence joins TRBV7-9 and TRBJ2-3; D gene ambiguous. CDR1 is SEHNR and CDR2 is FQNEAQ in the germline V gene (reference sequence). The CDR3 runs 12 residues. Trimming shortened V by 8 bases and J by 1 base, and 7 bases separated the two germline ends. The CDR3 reads CASVQGTDTQYF. DNA of the CDR3: TGTGCCAGCGTCCAGGGCACAGATACGCAGTATTTT.

This clonotype showed up just a few times. The chain recombines TRBV7-2 with TRBJ2-5; 8 bases map to TRBD2. The CDR3 spans 16 residues. The V gene end was trimmed by 2 bases and the J gene end by 0 bases; junction bases not matched to a gene: 5. The V gene's germline CDR1 is SGHTA and CDR2 FQGNSA. The CDR3 region is CASSLLSGTNQETQYF. DNA of the CDR3: TGTGCCAGCAGCTTACTTAGCGGGACAAACCAAGAGACCCAGTACTTC.

This clonotype was recorded many times. V and J are TRBV29-1 and TRBJ1-1, with D unclear. With 2 bases removed from V and 7 bases from J, the gap between germline ends came to 11 bases. Germline V lookup: CDR1 SQVTM, CDR2 ANQGSEA. This CDR3 spans 12 amino acids. In DNA, the CDR3 is TGCAGCGTTGAAAAGCGGCCTAATGAAGCTTTCTTT. It encodes CSVEKRPNEAFF.

This clonotype has a count of ten or more. This chain connects TRBV5-1 to TRBJ2-7, with 9 nucleotides matching TRBD1. CDR1 is SGHRS and CDR2 is YFSETQ in the germline V gene. This CDR3 region has 15 residues. Unmatched junction bases numbered 7, after V lost 2 bases and J lost 4 bases. The CDR3, as DNA: TGCGCCAGCAGCTTAGGACAGGGGAGTTCGTACGAGCAGTACTTC. The encoded protein is CASSLGQGSSYEQYF.